This T cell receptor beta chain derives from a study of cytomegalovirus exposure and HLA in healthy donors. Study conclusions and caveats: The Asian-associated ancestry cluster reportedly had fewer N-insertions than the approximately 670-donor mean in a later analysis.

The PCR employed 60 Vbeta primers together with 13 Jbeta primers. Clones were read by immunoSEQ multiplex PCR, and TCRdb kept only the in-frame ones, dropping some. The sample has roughly 70,000 clones, roughly four fifths seen once. V shed 3 bases and J shed 2 bases, with 7 bases lying between them. The CDR3 runs to 13 residues. Germline assignment: CDR1 MNHEY and CDR2 SMNVEV (reference sequence). Note on this clone: Its antigen remains unknown.

The chain couples TRBV27 to TRBJ1-2; perhaps TRBD1 as D (5 bases). The sample was PBMCs. The origin of this receptor is a young man in good health and CMV-seronegative. The CDR3 is CASSLTVNYGYTF. DNA for the CDR3: TGTGCCAGCAGTTTGACAGTGAACTATGGCTACACCTTC.